A selection of T cell receptor beta chains follows, all from one sample in a study of T cells in tumors after PD-1 blockade. Data came from immunoSEQ multiplex PCR; TCRdb stores just in-frame clones and leaves some out. There are 55,000 to 70,000 clones in the sample; just under 80% occur only once, and around 15% lies in the top ten. Sample: PBMCs, taken before anti-PD-1 treatment. The receptors come from a human donor with basal cell carcinoma. Each CDR3 is given with its conserved first and last residue. A D gene is named only where the DNA matches it firmly. The size entry is marked missing in some rows and otherwise reads once, few, many or a size class.

D,J,size,V,DNA,CDR3
-,TRBJ2-2,-,TRBV6-4,TGTGCCAGCAGTGACTCCACCTCCGGGGAGCTGTTTTTT,CASSDSTSGELFF
TRBD2,TRBJ2-1,-,TRBV15,TGTGCCACCAGCAGTGCTCCCAAACTAGCGATTAATGAGCAGTTCTTC,CATSSAPKLAINEQFF
TRBD2,TRBJ2-3,few,TRBV20-1,TGCAGTGCTAGTGCCAGCGGGGGGTCCGTTACGCAGTATTTT,CSASASGGSVTQYF
TRBD1,TRBJ1-5,few,TRBV27,TGTGCCAGCGGACAGGGGAATCAGCCCCAGCATTTT,CASGQGNQPQHF
TRBD1,TRBJ1-3,-,TRBV5-8,TGTGCCAGCAGCTTGAAAAACAGGGGGTCCTCTGGAAACACCATATATTTT,CASSLKNRGSSGNTIYF
TRBD2,TRBJ2-1,-,TRBV5-1,TGCGCCAGCAGCTCTAGGACTAGCGGAGGGTCCTACAATGAGCAGTTCTTC,CASSSRTSGGSYNEQFF
-,TRBJ2-5,-,TRBV2,TGTGCCAGCAGTCAAAGCGAGCGAGAGACCCAGTACTTC,CASSQSERETQYF
-,TRBJ2-1,once,TRBV25-1,TGTGCCAGCAGTGAATCCGGGCAGGGGGGAATGAATGAGCAGTTCTTC,CASSESGQGGMNEQFF
TRBD2,TRBJ2-2,-,TRBV6-6,TGTGCCAGCAGTTATCGGACTAGCAGGCACACCGGGGAGCTGTTTTTT,CASSYRTSRHTGELFF
TRBD1,TRBJ2-7,-,TRBV3-1/TRBV3-2,TGTGCCAGCAGCCACCGGGACAGGGATTACGAGCAGTACTTC,CASSHRDRDYEQYF
-,TRBJ2-1,-,TRBV6-5,TGTGCCAGCAGCGGAGACAGGTACAATGAGCAGTTCTTC,CASSGDRYNEQFF
-,TRBJ1-2,-,TRBV7-8,TGTGCCAGCAGCGAGACAGGAGGCTATGGCTACACCTTC,CASSETGGYGYTF
-,TRBJ2-1,-,TRBV9,TGTGCCAGCAACATAGGACGAGGGGCGGGGGCGAATGAGCAGTTCTTC,CASNIGRGAGANEQFF
TRBD1,TRBJ1-6,-,TRBV6-1,TGTGCCAGCAGTGGAAAGACAGGGCCGAGCTCCTATAATTCACCCCTCCACTTT,CASSGKTGPSSYNSPLHF
TRBD2,TRBJ2-3,-,TRBV15,TGTGCCACCAGCAGAGATTCCTTGACTAGCGGGGGCGCAGATACGCAGTATTTT,CATSRDSLTSGGADTQYF
TRBD2,TRBJ2-3,-,TRBV5-1,TGCGCCAGCAGCTTGACGGGACTAGCGGGTTGGGTTACAGATACGCAGTATTTT,CASSLTGLAGWVTDTQYF
-,TRBJ2-2,few,TRBV5-1,TGCGCCAGCAGCCCGGACTCGACCGGGGAGCTGTTTTTT,CASSPDSTGELFF
-,TRBJ2-1,-,TRBV5-6,TGTGCCAGCAGGTTAGCAAATGAGCAGTTCTTC,CASRLANEQFF
-,TRBJ1-2,-,TRBV30,TGTGCCTGGAAAGGATCGGTTTATGGCTACACCTTC,CAWKGSVYGYTF
TRBD1,TRBJ1-1,once,TRBV5-4,TGTGCCAGCAGCCTGGGGACAGGGCAGACTGAAGCTTTCTTT,CASSLGTGQTEAFF
TRBD1,TRBJ1-2,-,TRBV19,TGTGCCAGTAGTAGACGTAGACAGGGGGAGGCTAACTATGGCTACACCTTC,CASSRRRQGEANYGYTF
-,TRBJ2-7,-,TRBV7-6,TGTGCCAGCAGCTCCCTCCTGGCGGTCGAGCAGTACTTC,CASSSLLAVEQYF
-,TRBJ2-2,-,TRBV10-3,TGTGCCATCAGTGACGCAGGAGACACCGGGGAGCTGTTTTTT,CAISDAGDTGELFF
TRBD1,TRBJ2-3,-,TRBV18,TGTGCCAGCTCACCAGGGACAGGGCATGACACAGATACGCAGTATTTT,CASSPGTGHDTDTQYF
TRBD1,TRBJ2-7,-,TRBV5-1,TGCGCCAGCAGTCGTACAGGGGGTGGGTACGAGCAGTACTTC,CASSRTGGGYEQYF
TRBD2,TRBJ2-5,-,TRBV3-1/TRBV3-2,TGTGCCAGCAGCCAAACCCTGCGGGGGTTAGGGGAGACCCAGTACTTC,CASSQTLRGLGETQYF
-,TRBJ1-2,-,TRBV4-1,TGCGCCAGCAGCCAAGAGGCAACGGGTCTGGCGGGTTACTATGGCTACACCTTC,CASSQEATGLAGYYGYTF
-,TRBJ2-2,-,TRBV9,TGTGCCAGCAGTTATACCGGGACTCATCACACCGGGGAGCTGTTTTTT,CASSYTGTHHTGELFF
TRBD2,TRBJ2-1,-,TRBV7-2,TGTGCCAGCAGTTTCGGACTAGCGGGGGGTCGAGGTGAGCAGTTCTTC,CASSFGLAGGRGEQFF
-,TRBJ1-1,-,TRBV7-6,TGTGCCAGCAGCTTAGGCGGAGCGAATTGGAACACTGAAGCTTTCTTT,CASSLGGANWNTEAFF
-,TRBJ1-6,once,TRBV27,TGTGCCAGCAGTACTGGCAGTAATAATTCACCCCTCCACTTT,CASSTGSNNSPLHF
TRBD1,TRBJ1-2,-,TRBV30,TGTGCCTGGACCGAACAGGGGTCCGGGGGCGGCTACACCTTC,CAWTEQGSGGGYTF
-,TRBJ2-3,-,TRBV7-9,TGTGCCAGCAGCTTAGCAGGGGCCACGGGGGATACGCAGTATTTT,CASSLAGATGDTQYF
-,TRBJ2-7,-,TRBV2,TGTGCCACATCCCGGGGCCGGAATAACGAGCAGTACTTC,CATSRGRNNEQYF
-,TRBJ1-2,-,TRBV27,TGTGCCAGCAGTACCCTACCCAGGGGAGACTATGGCTACACCTTC,CASSTLPRGDYGYTF
-,TRBJ2-2,-,TRBV24-1,TGTGCCACCAGTGATTGCCCGCCCCGGGGGCCCTGCACCGGGGAGCTGTTTTTT,CATSDCPPRGPCTGELFF
TRBD2,TRBJ2-2,-,TRBV7-9,TGTGCCAGCAGCCAAATAGGACTAGCGGGGGGAACGAACACCGGGGAGCTGTTTTTT,CASSQIGLAGGTNTGELFF
-,TRBJ2-5,-,TRBV4-1,TGCGCCAGCAGCCAAAAGACCCGGGGGCCGTGGGAGACCCAGTACTTC,CASSQKTRGPWETQYF
-,TRBJ2-5,few,TRBV5-4,TGTGCCAGCAGCCAACCGGGACGGCAAGAGACCCAGTACTTC,CASSQPGRQETQYF
-,TRBJ1-2,once,TRBV27,TGTGCCAGCACCTCGAACCGGGGGGCTGAATATGGCTACACCTTC,CASTSNRGAEYGYTF
TRBD2,TRBJ2-3,-,TRBV9,TGTGCCAGCAGCTTAGGACTAGCGGGGACCCCTGGAGATACGCAGTATTTT,CASSLGLAGTPGDTQYF
TRBD1,TRBJ2-5,-,TRBV29-1,TGCAGCGTTTTATACCGGGGGACAGGGGTTGAGACCCAGTACTTC,CSVLYRGTGVETQYF
TRBD2,TRBJ2-7,-,TRBV29-1,TGCAGCGTTGAAGATCGGGAGGGCGTGACCTACGAGCAGTACTTC,CSVEDREGVTYEQYF
TRBD1,TRBJ1-1,-,TRBV15,TGTGCCACCAGCACCCGGGACAGCCTAAGGTCAGCTTTCTTT,CATSTRDSLRSAFF
-,TRBJ2-5,-,TRBV5-1,TGCGCCAGCAGCCGAGGGGGTGTCGAGACCCAGTACTTC,CASSRGGVETQYF
-,TRBJ2-3,-,TRBV5-1,TGCGCCAGCAGCTTGGCAGGGGCTGGGACAGATACGCAGTATTTT,CASSLAGAGTDTQYF
-,TRBJ1-5,-,TRBV5-6,TGTGCCAGCAGCTTCTATCTACAGGGATACAGCAATCAGCCCCAGCATTTT,CASSFYLQGYSNQPQHF
-,TRBJ2-2,-,TRBV3-1/TRBV3-2,TGTGCCAGCAGCCGAACCCGGGACTGGAGCACCGGGGAGCTGTTTTTT,CASSRTRDWSTGELFF
TRBD1,TRBJ1-6,-,TRBV7-6,TGTGCCAGCAGCATAGGGACAGCTAAACACCTCAATTCACCCCTCCACTTT,CASSIGTAKHLNSPLHF
TRBD2,TRBJ2-1,-,TRBV9,TGTGCCAGCAGCGTAGGAAGTAGCGGGGGGCACAATGAGCAGTTCTTC,CASSVGSSGGHNEQFF
-,TRBJ2-3,once,TRBV19,TGTGCCAGTAGTATAATTGCGGGTAGCACAGATACGCAGTATTTT,CASSIIAGSTDTQYF
TRBD1,TRBJ2-1,-,TRBV5-1,TGCGCCAGCAGCTGGACAGGGGATGAGCAGTTCTTC,CASSWTGDEQFF